Listed here are 32 T cell receptor beta chains from one sample, sequenced in a study of shared clonotypes between healthy human individuals. Clones were sequenced by immunoSEQ multiplex PCR, and TCRdb holds only the in-frame ones, with some missing. The sample holds approximately 480,000 clones; approximately 79% are singletons and the top ten take approximately 13%. Sequencing was carried out using PBMCs. The receptors were sampled from a woman aged 40 to 50 in good health. Some clones in this sample may be carry-over from other donors' samples.

The CDR3 sequence: CASSEGAHQPQHF. CDR3 in DNA: TGTGCCAGCAGTGAGGGGGCGCATCAGCCCCAGCATTTT. The rearrangement links TRBV6-1 to TRBJ1-5, with a tentative D call TRBD1 (6 bases). In germline, CDR1 is MNHNS, CDR2 SASEGT. Between the trimmed V and J ends, which lost 3 bases and 5 bases, there was a span of 8 bases. This CDR3 has 13 residues.

The chain uses TRBV7-9 and TRBJ2-2; TRBD1 matches 8 bases. Germline V gene lookup returns CDR1 SEHNR and CDR2 FQNEAQ (reference sequence). The CDR3 is 15 residues long. J lost 6 bases, V lost 0 bases, and 3 bases had no gene match. CDR3 in DNA: TGTGCCAGCAGCTTAGCCAGGGGGCGACCCGGGGAGCTGTTTTTT. It specifies CASSLARGRPGELFF.

This clone was counted ten times or more. This chain joins TRBV5-1 and TRBJ1-5, with TRBD1 matching over 7 bases. Germline V CDR1 and CDR2: SGHRS, YFSETQ. Trimming at V came to 4 bases and at J to 0 bases, leaving 13 bases not matched to a gene. There are 18 residues in the CDR3. The CDR3 coding sequence is TGCGCCAGCAGCCCGACGGTAGGGGGCGCGAGTAGCAATCAGCCCCAGCATTTT. It codes for CASSPTVGGASSNQPQHF. The variable domain in full, completed from reference TRBV5-1 and TRBJ1-5, reads KAGVTQTPRYLIKTRGQQVTLSCSPISGHRSVSWYQQTPGQGLQFLFEYFSETQRNKGNFPGRFSGRQFSNSRSEMNVSTLELGDSALYLCASSPTVGGASSNQPQHFGDGTRLSIL.

The CDR3 loop is CATSSDSSSYNEQFF. CDR3 coding DNA: TGTGCCACCAGCAGTGATAGCAGCTCCTACAATGAGCAGTTCTTC. The chain uses TRBV15 and TRBJ2-1; D uncertain. The germline V gene encodes CDR1 LNHNV and CDR2 YYDKDF (reference sequence). There are 15 residues in the CDR3. Trimming left V 3 bases short and J 0 bases short, with 9 bases between.

This clone came up once. This chain uses TRBV11-2 with TRBJ2-1, with D hard to call. Germline CDR1 reads SGHAT; CDR2 reads FQNNGV. This CDR3 spans 15 amino acids. V shed 0 bases and J shed 2 bases, with 8 bases lying between them. DNA for the CDR3: TGTGCCAGCAGCTTAGAGCGGACCACCTACAATGAGCAGTTCTTC. Protein product: CASSLERTTYNEQFF.

This clone was counted only a few times. The chain carries TRBV30 and TRBJ2-7; D uncertain. V gave up 0 bases and J gave up 9 bases, with 15 bases separating them. Looked up from germline, CDR1 is GTSNPN and CDR2 is SVGIG (reference sequence). The CDR3 length is 13 residues. Here the CDR3 reads CAWSVSSPSGQYF. CDR3 nucleotides: TGTGCCTGGAGTGTCTCTTCCCCCTCCGGGCAGTACTTC.

J is TRBJ1-1 and V is TRBV29-1, with TRBD1 identical over 9 bases. CDR1 and CDR2 from the germline V gene are SQVTM and ANQGSEA. This CDR3 has 15 residues. V gave up 7 bases and J gave up 3 bases; unmatched junction bases: 12. The DNA of the CDR3 is TGCAGCGCTATAATAGGGGACAGGGACGACACTGAAGCTTTCTTT. Translating it yields CSAIIGDRDDTEAFF.

This clone was detected once. The CDR3 sequence: CASSPRGGSVADTQYF. The CDR3 DNA reads TGTGCCAGCAGCCCGCGGGGGGGAAGCGTCGCAGATACGCAGTATTTT. The rearrangement joins TRBV4-2 to TRBJ2-3; TRBD2 aligns across 9 bases. CDR1 and CDR2 from the germline V gene are LGHNA and YNFKEQ. After removal of 4 bases from V and 4 bases from J, the junction contained 9 bases not matched to a gene. CDR3 size: 16 residues.

The J gene is TRBJ2-3, the V gene TRBV19, with D perhaps TRBD2 (7 bases). CDR1 and CDR2 from the germline V gene are LNHDA and SQIVND (reference sequence). CDR3 length: 15 residues. V was trimmed by 3 bases and J by 1 base, leaving 11 bases between them. CDR3 bases: TGTGCCAGTAGTATTACAGGGAGGGGCACAGATACGCAGTATTTT. Its protein is CASSITGRGTDTQYF.

On this clone: The sample carries other DNA sequences with the same CDR3. The chain carries TRBV28 and TRBJ2-7; 7 nucleotides line up with TRBD1. Trimming removed 5 bases from V and 1 base from J; junction bases left unmatched: 5. From germline, CDR1 is MDHEN and CDR2 SYDVKM. This CDR3 comprises 14 residues. Written as DNA, the CDR3 is TGTGCCAGCAGTCCACCGGGACAGTCCTACGAGCAGTACTTC. Translated: CASSPPGQSYEQYF.

The chain combines TRBV6-5 with TRBJ1-6, with D unclear. CDR3 length: 16 amino acids. V lost 2 bases and J 4 bases, leaving 12 bases between the germline ends. Per the germline V gene, CDR1 is MNHEY and CDR2 is SVGAGI. CDR3 in amino acids: CASSYKPSRYNSPLHF. CDR3 in DNA: TGTGCCAGCAGTTACAAACCTTCCCGATATAATTCACCCCTCCACTTT.

V and J are TRBV7-3 and TRBJ2-1; TRBD2 matches at 11 bases. The CDR3 has 17 amino acids. From germline, CDR1 is SGHTA and CDR2 FQGTGA. J was trimmed by 6 bases and V by 1 base; bases with no gene match: 8. The CDR3 spells CASSLNLPSGRPNEQFF. The CDR3 bases are TGTGCCAGCAGCTTAAATCTCCCTAGCGGGAGGCCCAATGAGCAGTTCTTC. Using reference TRBV7-3 and TRBJ2-1 for the parts outside the CDR3, the full variable domain is GAGVSQTPSNKVTEKGKYVELRCDPISGHTALYWYRQSLGQGPEFLIYFQGTGAADDSGLPNDRFFAVRPEGSVSTLKIQRTERGDSAVYLCASSLNLPSGRPNEQFFGPGTRLTVL.

V gene TRBV6-1 combines with J gene TRBJ1-2; TRBD1 might be the D (5 bases). Trimming took 1 base from V and 7 from J, leaving 16 bases between them. CDR3 length equals 15 residues. Germline loops: CDR1 MNHNS, CDR2 SASEGT. The CDR3, as DNA: TGTGCCAGCAGTGAAGATGGGGACCTCGTCGGTGGCTACACCTTC. Translated, it gives CASSEDGDLVGGYTF.

The V gene is TRBV6-6, the J gene TRBJ1-5, with D possibly matching TRBD1 (5 bases). From germline, CDR1 is MNHNY and CDR2 SVGAGI (reference sequence). The length of the CDR3 is 15 residues. The V end was cut by 2 bases, the J end by 2 bases, with 10 bases between. The CDR3 spells CASSYVGGGNQPQHF. The CDR3 DNA follows: TGTGCCAGCAGTTACGTGGGGGGTGGCAATCAGCCCCAGCATTTT.

The chain joins TRBV7-9 to TRBJ2-2, with D possibly called TRBD1 or TRBD2 (6 bases each). Trimming left V 6 bases short and J 0 bases short, with 11 bases between. Germline CDR1 reads SEHNR; CDR2 reads FQNEAQ (reference sequence). The CDR3 consists of 15 residues. CDR3 sequence (DNA): TGTGCCAGCAGGCGGGACACTACGAACACCGGGGAGCTGTTTTTT. Translated, it gives CASRRDTTNTGELFF.

This chain uses TRBV7-9 with TRBJ2-1, with D maybe TRBD2 (7 bases). V shed 5 bases and J shed 0 bases, with 14 bases lying between them. Per the germline V gene, CDR1 is SEHNR and CDR2 is FQNEAQ (reference sequence). This CDR3 contains 16 residues. For the CDR3, the DNA is TGTGCCAGCAGCAACGGGGGGCTAAGCTCCTACAATGAGCAGTTCTTC. Translation gives CASSNGGLSSYNEQFF.

This chain links TRBV23-1 with TRBJ1-4; 7 bases match TRBD1. TRBV23-1 is an ORF; its function is uncertain. V shed 4 bases and J 0 bases; nucleotides not matched to a gene: 11. The CDR3 sequence is 18 residues long. The CDR3 protein is CASSRHRGGGPTNEKLFF. The CDR3 DNA reads as TGCGCCAGCAGTCGACACAGGGGAGGGGGCCCAACTAATGAAAAACTGTTTTTT.

This clone came up once. The chain links TRBV6-6 to TRBJ1-1, with TRBD1 as a possible D gene (6 bases). From germline, CDR1 is MNHNY and CDR2 SVGAGI (reference sequence). The CDR3 has 14 residues. The V end was cut by 3 bases, the J end by 5 bases, with 13 bases between. The CDR3 nucleotides read TGTGCCAGCAGTTATTCTACAGGACAGACTGAAGCTTTCTTT. Translated: CASSYSTGQTEAFF.

The V gene is TRBV15, the J gene TRBJ1-2, with D unclear. Germline CDR1 and CDR2: LNHNV and YYDKDF (reference sequence). CDR3 length: 14 residues. Trimming left V 0 bases short and J 8 bases short, with 13 bases between. CDR3 sequence reads: CATSREPGLFGYTF. The CDR3 coding sequence is TGTGCCACCAGCAGAGAACCGGGCCTATTCGGCTACACCTTC.

The V call is TRBV21-1, the J call TRBJ2-7; the table calls TRBD2, which could not be checked here. TRBV21-1 is marked as a pseudogene. The CDR3 contains 14 residues. The CDR3 loop is CASSCTSGSDEQYF. In nucleotides, the CDR3 is TGTGCCAGCAGCTGTACTAGCGGGAGCGACGAGCAGTACTTC.

This clone was picked up one time. CDR3 in DNA: TGTGCCAGCAGTTTAGCGGGAAGCTCCTACAATGAGCAGTTCTTC. Its translation is CASSLAGSSYNEQFF. The chain carries TRBV27 and TRBJ2-1, with D possibly being TRBD2 (6 bases). The germline V gene has CDR1 MNHEY and CDR2 SMNVEV (reference sequence). V gave up 2 bases and J gave up 0 bases, with 8 bases separating them. The CDR3 has 15 residues.

This sequence joins TRBV9 and TRBJ2-1, with D uncertain. The CDR3 loop spans 13 amino acids. V was pared by 4 bases and J by 5 bases, with 10 bases between. Germline-derived CDR1 and CDR2 are SGDLS and YYNGEE. This CDR3 reads CASSTNSDNEQFF. The DNA for the CDR3 is TGTGCCAGCAGCACTAACAGTGACAATGAGCAGTTCTTC.

This clone was recorded once. V is TRBV5-1 and J is TRBJ1-4, with D possibly TRBD1 on 5 matching bases. CDR3 size: 13 residues. V was trimmed by 4 bases and J by 6 bases, leaving 10 bases between them. Germline values: CDR1 SGHRS, CDR2 YFSETQ. The CDR3 protein is CASSPGLDEKLFF. The CDR3, as DNA: TGCGCCAGCAGCCCGGGACTCGATGAAAAACTGTTTTTT.

This chain joins TRBV30 and TRBJ2-5; 10 nucleotides match TRBD1. Germline CDR1 and CDR2: GTSNPN and SVGIG (reference sequence). With V trimmed by 2 bases and J by 5 bases, 5 bases remained unmatched. The CDR3 is made up of 14 amino acids. CDR3 sequence reads: CAWSMGQGMETQYF. CDR3 DNA sequence: TGTGCCTGGAGTATGGGACAGGGGATGGAGACCCAGTACTTC.

The V gene is TRBV19, the J gene TRBJ2-7; tentative D call: TRBD2 (5 bases). CDR3 length: 15 amino acids. V lost 4 bases and J 4 bases, leaving 17 bases between the germline ends. Germline lookup yields CDR1 LNHDA and CDR2 SQIVND (reference sequence). The CDR3 DNA sequence: TGTGCCAGTAGTACTGCCGGGAATCCTCGATACGAGCAGTACTTC. Encoded protein: CASSTAGNPRYEQYF. The full variable domain, in which reference TRBV19 and TRBJ2-7 provide the parts outside the CDR3, is DGGITQSPKYLFRKEGQNVTLSCEQNLNHDAMYWYRQDPGQGLRLIYYSQIVNDFQKGDIAEGYSVSREKKESFPLTVTSAQKNPTAFYLCASSTAGNPRYEQYFGPGTRLTVT.

This chain links TRBV27 with TRBJ2-7; D gene unclear. Trimming removed 3 bases from V and 3 bases from J, with 9 bases in between. CDR1 MNHEY and CDR2 SMNVEV come from the germline V gene (reference sequence). This CDR3 is 13 amino acids long. The CDR3: CASSFRPSYEQYF. The CDR3 DNA reads as TGTGCCAGCAGTTTTCGTCCCAGCTACGAGCAGTACTTC.

This clone occurred once. J is TRBJ1-2 and V is TRBV6-4; TRBD1 is a possible D gene (6 bases). Germline-derived CDR1 and CDR2 are MRHNA and SNTAGT. The CDR3 totals 15 residues. Trimming shortened V by 5 bases and J by 4 bases, and 17 bases separated the two germline ends. CDR3 coding DNA: TGTGCCAGCAGTCCTGGACAGAGCGGGAGCTATGGCTACACCTTC. Translating gives CASSPGQSGSYGYTF.

This clone was observed a handful of times. The chain employs TRBV7-2 and TRBJ1-5; D may be TRBD1 (5 bases). The length of the CDR3 is 15 residues. Germline V gene lookup returns CDR1 SGHTA and CDR2 FQGNSA. With 7 bases removed from V and 4 bases from J, the gap between germline ends came to 17 bases. The CDR3 loop is CASTLGRGSNQPQHF. The CDR3 DNA reads as TGTGCCAGCACTTTGGGGCGGGGAAGTAATCAGCCCCAGCATTTT.

CDR3 amino acids: CASSLSASNTGELFF. The DNA of the CDR3 is TGTGCCAGCAGCTTAAGCGCGTCGAACACCGGGGAGCTGTTTTTT. The chain carries TRBV7-9 and TRBJ2-2; no definite D call. The CDR3 runs 15 residues. Germline CDR1 is SEHNR and CDR2 is FQNEAQ (reference sequence). Trimming removed 2 bases from V and 0 bases from J, with 7 bases in between.

CDR3 region: CAITPGLNTEAFF. CDR3 sequence (DNA): TGTGCCATCACGCCAGGGCTAAACACTGAAGCTTTCTTT. The chain links TRBV10-3 to TRBJ1-1; perhaps TRBD1 as D (5 bases). With 7 bases removed from V and 2 bases from J, the gap between germline ends came to 11 bases. The CDR3 runs to 13 residues. CDR1 is ENHRY and CDR2 is SYGVKD in the germline V gene.

This clone was recorded a few times. The chain uses TRBV27 and TRBJ2-7; D call uncertain. The germline V gene encodes CDR1 MNHEY and CDR2 SMNVEV (reference sequence). V gave up 0 bases and J gave up 7 bases, with 13 bases separating them. CDR3 length: 14 amino acids. CDR3 sequence (DNA): TGTGCCAGCAGTTTATCTCCGACCCTACGGGAGCAGTACTTC. Translation gives CASSLSPTLREQYF.

The gene calls are TRBV6-1 and TRBJ1-4; D possibly corresponds to TRBD1 (6 bases). CDR1 is MNHNS and CDR2 is SASEGT in the germline V gene. V was clipped by 5 bases and J by 4 bases, with 11 bases between them. The CDR3 is made up of 14 amino acids. Here the CDR3 reads CASSPADSNEKLFF. DNA of the CDR3: TGTGCCAGCAGTCCTGCGGACAGTAATGAAAAACTGTTTTTT.